The rows below give T cell receptor beta chains drawn from one sample of a study of T cells in tuberculosis. Only in-frame clones appear in the TCRdb table, and some are missing; sequencing was by immunoSEQ multiplex PCR. Of tens of thousands of clones in the sample, roughly nine tenths were seen once. Sequencing was performed on PBMCs, taken at tuberculosis diagnosis. These receptor sequences come from an adult with tuberculosis. CDR3s include the opening cysteine and the closing phenylalanine or tryptophan. Each record gives: J gene, V gene, clone size, D gene, CDR3 DNA, CDR3 protein. A D gene is named only where the DNA matches it firmly. Not every row has a clone size; where given, it reads once, few, many or a size class.

TRBJ2-5 | TRBV5-8 | . | . | TGTGCCAGCAGCCATGGAAGCTCGGGGGTGCGAGAGACCCAGTACTTC | CASSHGSSGVRETQYF
TRBJ1-3 | TRBV5-4 | few | . | TGTGCCAGCAGCCCCGGAGGCTCTGGAAACACCATATATTTT | CASSPGGSGNTIYF
TRBJ1-2 | TRBV10-3 | . | . | TGTGCCATCAGTGAGTTGTCGGCTAACTATGGCTACACCTTC | CAISELSANYGYTF
TRBJ2-1 | TRBV7-2 | . | . | TGTGCCAGCGCGTTTCGGAGCGGCGGGGTAAATGAGCAGTTCTTC | CASAFRSGGVNEQFF
TRBJ2-4 | TRBV27 | . | . | TGTGCCAGCACCAGCGAGGGAAACATTCAGTACTTC | CASTSEGNIQYF
TRBJ2-5 | TRBV2 | once | TRBD2 | TGTGCCAGCAGTGTAGATACGGGACTAGGTCAAGAGACCCAGTACTTC | CASSVDTGLGQETQYF
TRBJ2-2 | TRBV2 | . | . | TGTGCCACCCTTCCGATCAATCAGGGGCCCGGGGAGCTGTTTTTT | CATLPINQGPGELFF
TRBJ2-7 | TRBV4-1 | . | TRBD2 | TGCGCCAGCAGCCAAGGACTAGCAGTTATCTCCTACGAGCAGTACTTC | CASSQGLAVISYEQYF
TRBJ2-1 | TRBV6-1 | . | . | TGTGCCAGCAGTGAAGAGTGGGCAGGGTACAATGAGCAGTTCTTC | CASSEEWAGYNEQFF
TRBJ2-1 | TRBV2 | . | . | TGTGCCAGCCGACTGGTGGCTAGGAATGAGCAGTTCTTC | CASRLVARNEQFF
TRBJ2-7 | TRBV6-1 | . | TRBD1 | TGTGCCAGCAGTAAAAGGGGACAGGGGAGCTACGAGCAGTACTTC | CASSKRGQGSYEQYF
TRBJ2-1 | TRBV5-1 | . | TRBD2 | TGCGCCAGCAGCACACTAGCGGGAGTCGACAATGAGCAGTTCTTC | CASSTLAGVDNEQFF
TRBJ1-1 | TRBV5-5 | . | TRBD1 | TGTGCCAGCAGCGGACAGGGAATGGGCACTGAAGCTTTCTTT | CASSGQGMGTEAFF
TRBJ2-3 | TRBV5-4 | . | . | TGTGCCAGCAGCGGCACTAGACAGGCGGAGGGCACAGATACGCAGTATTTT | CASSGTRQAEGTDTQYF
TRBJ2-3 | TRBV5-8 | . | TRBD2 | TGTGCCAGCAGCCCACTAGCGGGTACAGATACGCAGTATTTT | CASSPLAGTDTQYF
TRBJ1-2 | TRBV28 | . | . | TGTGCCAGCAGTGATTGGGTGGCAGGGCACTATGGCTACACCTTC | CASSDWVAGHYGYTF
TRBJ2-2 | TRBV19 | . | TRBD1 | TGTGCCAGTCAAGAGGGGGCCCTCACCGGGGAGCTGTTTTTT | CASQEGALTGELFF
TRBJ2-7 | TRBV11-2 | few | TRBD1 | TGTGCCAGCAGCTTACAGGGGGCCTACGAGCAGTACTTC | CASSLQGAYEQYF
TRBJ2-5 | TRBV11-2 | . | TRBD1 | TGTGCCAGCAGCTTACTGACAGGGCCCCGAGAGACCCAGTACTTC | CASSLLTGPRETQYF
TRBJ1-2 | TRBV7-9 | . | . | TGTGCCAGCAGCTTAACAAATGACTTATATGGCTACACCTTC | CASSLTNDLYGYTF
TRBJ2-1 | TRBV28 | . | . | TGTGCCAGCAGTTTAGTCCTGAAGCGTGAGCAGTTCTTC | CASSLVLKREQFF
TRBJ1-1 | TRBV5-5 | . | . | TGTGCCAGCAGCTTTCAAGGGGCGAGAACTGAAGCTTTCTTT | CASSFQGARTEAFF
TRBJ1-2 | TRBV5-4 | . | . | TGTGCCTTCCGGGGGGCTGACTATGGCTACACCTTC | CAFRGADYGYTF
TRBJ1-5 | TRBV28 | . | . | TGTGCCAGCAGTCTGGCCGAAAGAACCCAGCATTTT | CASSLAERTQHF
TRBJ1-2 | TRBV27 | . | . | TGTGCCAGCAGTTCAGCGGAGGGACTTTTGGGCTATGGCTACACCTTC | CASSSAEGLLGYGYTF
TRBJ1-5 | TRBV28 | . | . | TGTGCCAGCAGCTTTTGGGATGTGGGACAAAATCATTTT | CASSFWDVGQNHF
TRBJ2-1 | TRBV28 | . | TRBD1 | TGTGCCAGCAGTTTGGGGACAGGGGGCTCCTACAATGAGCAGTTCTTC | CASSLGTGGSYNEQFF
TRBJ2-7 | TRBV4-1 | once | . | TGCGCCAGCAGCCAAGATCCGGTGGACGAGCAGTACTTC | CASSQDPVDEQYF
TRBJ2-1 | TRBV28 | . | . | TGTGCCACCGAGCGATATCACCGCAATGAGCAGTTCTTC | CATERYHRNEQFF
TRBJ1-2 | TRBV7-9 | . | . | TGTGCCAGCAGCCCCCTTCGAGGCCGGGAGTATGGCTACACCTTC | CASSPLRGREYGYTF
TRBJ2-7 | TRBV9 | once | TRBD2 | TGTGCCAGCAGCGTAAGCCCTAGCGGGACCTACGAGCAGTACTTC | CASSVSPSGTYEQYF
TRBJ2-6 | TRBV2 | . | . | TGTGCCAGCAGATATGGGGGGACGCTTGGGGCCAACGTCCTGACTTTC | CASRYGGTLGANVLTF
TRBJ2-2 | TRBV5-6 | . | TRBD2 | TGTGCCAGCAGCGTGGGACTAGCGGGAGTCACCGGGGAGCTGTTTTTT | CASSVGLAGVTGELFF
TRBJ1-1 | TRBV5-1 | . | TRBD1 | TGCGCCAGCAGCTGGGGGACAGGAACGTCAACTGAAGCTTTCTTT | CASSWGTGTSTEAFF
TRBJ1-2 | TRBV28 | . | . | TGTGCCAGCACCCTCCGGGACACGAATGGCTACACCTTC | CASTLRDTNGYTF
TRBJ1-1 | TRBV11-1 | . | TRBD1 | TGTGCCAGCAGCCTACAGGGGCTTACTGAAGCTTTCTTT | CASSLQGLTEAFF
TRBJ1-4 | TRBV5-1 | . | . | TGCGCCAGCAGCCCCGGGGACATCCTGGGTGAAAAACTGTTTTTT | CASSPGDILGEKLFF
TRBJ2-3 | TRBV11-2 | once | TRBD2 | TGTGCCAGCAGCTTTTCTAGCGGGTCGTATACGCAGTATTTT | CASSFSSGSYTQYF
TRBJ1-6 | TRBV2 | . | . | TGTGCCAGCAGTGATATTAACAGGAATTCACCCCTCCACTTT | CASSDINRNSPLHF
TRBJ2-6 | TRBV5-1 | once | . | TGCGCCAGCAGCCAGGGTCCTGGGGCCAACGTCCTGACTTTC | CASSQGPGANVLTF
TRBJ2-7 | TRBV5-1 | . | . | TGCGCCAGCAGCCCCCGGGCGCGGGCATCCCACGAGCAGTACTTC | CASSPRARASHEQYF
TRBJ2-3 | TRBV10-3 | . | TRBD2 | TGTGCCATCAGTGAATCCAAAGTCCACCTAGCGGGGACAGATACGCAGTATTTT | CAISESKVHLAGTDTQYF